This entry lists 11 T cell receptor beta chains sequenced from one sample in a study of T cell repertoires in cytomegalovirus infection. Antigens for these TCRs are unknown. Using its own MiXCR run on the reads, TCRdb lists one record per CDR3 protein. Among about 570,000 distinct CDR3 sequences listed, about 40% were seen once. Sequenced here: cultured PBMCs, sampled from culture after CMV antigen stimulation. These receptors were obtained from a human donor in good health (CMV status not recorded). Some clones in this sample may be carry-over from other donors' samples.

This clonotype was observed a handful of times. The chain is built from TRBV6-2 or TRBV6-3 and TRBJ2-2; TRBD1 aligns across 10 bases. The CDR3 is 17 residues long. V dropped 2 bases and J dropped 8; count of bases not matched to a gene: 11. Germline CDR1 is MNHEY and CDR2 is SVGEGT. This CDR3 is CASSYPTGTGVSGELFF. The DNA for the CDR3 is TGTGCCAGCAGTTACCCAACCGGGACAGGGGTCAGTGGGGAGCTGTTTTTT.

This clonotype was seen only once. CDR3 protein: CASSARGLAASSTDTQYF. As DNA, the CDR3 is TGTGCCAGCAGTGCGAGGGGACTAGCTGCATCTAGCACAGATACGCAGTATTTT. The rearrangement uses TRBV7-2 and TRBJ2-3; 9 bases fit TRBD2. Germline V gene data show CDR1 as SGHTA and CDR2 as FQGNSA. The ends lost 6 bases at V and 0 bases at J; junction bases unmatched: 13. The CDR3 is made up of 18 amino acids.

The rearrangement joins TRBV12-3 or TRBV12-4 to TRBJ2-1; D uncertain. This CDR3 is built from 12 residues. V lost 7 bases, J lost 10 bases, and 14 bases lay in between. The CDR3 here is CASTPTLGEQFF. The CDR3, as DNA: TGTGCCAGCACCCCTACCTTGGGGGAGCAGTTCTTC.

The J gene is TRBJ2-3, the V gene TRBV20-1; D possibly matches TRBD1 or TRBD2 (6 bases each). Germline CDR1 DFQATT, CDR2 SNEGSKA (reference sequence). V shed 3 bases and J shed 0 bases, with 13 bases lying between them. The CDR3 is 15 residues long. The CDR3 DNA reads as TGCAGTGCTAGCCCCCCGGGGGCTAGCACAGATACGCAGTATTTT. Its protein is CSASPPGASTDTQYF.

This clonotype has more than one count but fewer than ten. V and J are TRBV11-2 and TRBJ1-5, with a tentative D call TRBD1 (5 bases). Between the trimmed V and J ends, which lost 0 bases and 4 bases, there was a span of 10 bases. The CDR3 runs 15 residues. Germline CDR1 reads SGHAT; CDR2 reads FQNNGV. The CDR3 sequence is CASSLESGRNQPQHF. The DNA of the CDR3 is TGTGCCAGCAGCTTAGAATCAGGGCGGAATCAGCCCCAGCATTTT.

V and J are TRBV7-9 and TRBJ1-1, with D unclear. The V gene's germline CDR1 is SEHNR and CDR2 FQNEAQ (reference sequence). CDR3 size: 14 residues. Deletions cut 4 bases from V and 5 bases from J, with 14 bases between. CDR3 amino acids: CASSSETSSTEAFF. Written as DNA, the CDR3 is TGTGCCAGCAGCTCAGAGACAAGTTCGACTGAAGCTTTCTTT.

In this sample, this clonotype turned up a few times. This chain links TRBV19 with TRBJ2-1, with D perhaps TRBD1 or TRBD2 (6 bases each). CDR1 and CDR2 from the germline V gene are LNHDA and SQIVND (reference sequence). CDR3 length: 17 amino acids. V was pared by 3 bases and J by 2 bases, with 17 bases between. The CDR3: CASSIRGGRVTYNEQFF. DNA for the CDR3: TGTGCCAGTAGTATTCGTGGGGGGCGGGTCACCTACAATGAGCAGTTCTTC.

V usage is TRBV7-9 and J usage is TRBJ2-5, with D perhaps TRBD1 or TRBD2 (6 bases each). The V gene's germline CDR1 is SEHNR and CDR2 FQNEAQ (reference sequence). Trimming left V 9 bases short and J 3 bases short, with 14 bases between. The length of the CDR3 is 13 residues. The DNA for the CDR3 is TGTGCCAGGGGGGGCATAGGCGAAGAGACCCAGTACTTC. Amino acids: CARGGIGEETQYF.

J is TRBJ2-2 and V is TRBV7-9; TRBD1 matches at 12 bases. V shed 5 bases, J shed 7 bases, and the junction held 5 bases outside the gene matches. Germline CDR1 and CDR2: SEHNR and FQNEAQ (reference sequence). This CDR3 contains 15 residues. The CDR3 protein is CASSMGQGAVGELFF. In DNA, the CDR3 is TGTGCCAGCAGCATGGGACAGGGGGCGGTCGGGGAGCTGTTTTTT.

This clonotype was seen ten or more times. The chain links TRBV4-1 to TRBJ2-1; 9 bases line up with TRBD2. Germline V gene data show CDR1 as MGHRA and CDR2 as YSYEKL. V dropped 0 bases and J dropped 8; count of bases not matched to a gene: 8. The CDR3 spans 16 residues. The DNA of the CDR3 is TGCGCCAGCAGCCAAGATGCGGGGGGGCCTGGTGATGAGCAGTTCTTC. This encodes CASSQDAGGPGDEQFF.

This clonotype was observed once. V gene TRBV11-2 combines with J gene TRBJ2-5; D possibly matches TRBD1 or TRBD2 (5 bases each). Germline V gives CDR1 SGHAT, CDR2 FQNNGV. This CDR3 is built from 14 residues. Deletions cut 1 base from V and 5 bases from J, with 11 bases between. The chain's CDR3 is CASSLAARGETQYF. In DNA form, the CDR3 reads TGTGCCAGCAGCTTAGCGGCGAGGGGCGAGACCCAGTACTTC.